This paragraph covers one TCR beta chain sequence. The source of the sample is a study of cytomegalovirus exposure and HLA in healthy donors. For the study at large: Early released data comprised about 90 million unique TCRs from HLA-typed donors.

Trimming cost V 1 base and J 2 bases, with 7 bases left between them. Germline CDR1 MNHNS, CDR2 SASEGT. The CDR3 is made up of 14 amino acids. PCR used 60 Vbeta primers and 13 Jbeta primers. Using immunoSEQ multiplex PCR, the repertoire was profiled, and TCRdb retains in-frame clones only, with some absent. The repertoire holds 95,000 to 150,000 clones, with approximately 72% as singletons. This chain uses TRBV6-1 with TRBJ2-3; the D is unclear. Sequenced input: PBMCs. This sequence originates from a man in his sixties in good health and CMV-seropositive. CDR3 sequence: CASSEVRFTDTQYF. The DNA for the CDR3 is TGTGCCAGCAGTGAAGTCAGATTCACAGATACGCAGTATTTT.